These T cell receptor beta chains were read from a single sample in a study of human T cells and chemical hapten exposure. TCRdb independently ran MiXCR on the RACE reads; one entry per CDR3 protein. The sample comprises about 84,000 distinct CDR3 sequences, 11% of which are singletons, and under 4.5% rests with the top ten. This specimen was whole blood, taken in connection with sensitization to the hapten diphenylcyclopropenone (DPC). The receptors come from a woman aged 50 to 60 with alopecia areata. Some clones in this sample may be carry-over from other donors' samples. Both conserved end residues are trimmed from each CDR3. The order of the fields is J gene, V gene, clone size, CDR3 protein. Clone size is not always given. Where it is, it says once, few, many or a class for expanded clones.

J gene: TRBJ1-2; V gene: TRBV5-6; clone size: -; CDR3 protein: ASSRTREYGYT
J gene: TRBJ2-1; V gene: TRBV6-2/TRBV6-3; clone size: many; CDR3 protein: ASITSGTSGRGEQF
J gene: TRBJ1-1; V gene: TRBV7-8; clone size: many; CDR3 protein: ASREGGRNTEAF
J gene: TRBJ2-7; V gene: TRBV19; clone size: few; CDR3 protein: ASSISGEQY
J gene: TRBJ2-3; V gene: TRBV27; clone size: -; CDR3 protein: ACLGDSTDTQY
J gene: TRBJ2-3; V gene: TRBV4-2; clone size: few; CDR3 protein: ASSQDTADTQY
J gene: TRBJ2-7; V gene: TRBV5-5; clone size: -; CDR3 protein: ASSLGPDGGLYEQY
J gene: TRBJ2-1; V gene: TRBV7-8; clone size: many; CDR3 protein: ASSLTDSSYNEQF
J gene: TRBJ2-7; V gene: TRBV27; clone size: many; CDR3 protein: ASSPGGSGREYEQY
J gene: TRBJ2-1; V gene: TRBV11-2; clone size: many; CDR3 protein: ASSLIATGTYYNEQF
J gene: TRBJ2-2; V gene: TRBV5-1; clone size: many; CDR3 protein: ASSFRGEPTGELF
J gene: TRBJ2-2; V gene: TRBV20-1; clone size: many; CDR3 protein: SARAWGYAGELF
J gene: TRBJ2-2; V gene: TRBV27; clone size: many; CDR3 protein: ASSLRQLTGELF
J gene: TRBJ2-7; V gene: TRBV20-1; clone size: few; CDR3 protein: SARSVEQY
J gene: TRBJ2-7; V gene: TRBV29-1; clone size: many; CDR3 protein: SVTGDSYEQY
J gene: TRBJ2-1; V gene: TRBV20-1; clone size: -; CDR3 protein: SAQQSSYNEQ
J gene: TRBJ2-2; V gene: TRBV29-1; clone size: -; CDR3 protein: SVYRGAGELF
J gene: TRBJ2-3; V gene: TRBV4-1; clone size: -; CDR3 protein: ASSHASGIDTQY
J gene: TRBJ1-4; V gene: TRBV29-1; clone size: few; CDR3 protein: SGGQALGEKLF
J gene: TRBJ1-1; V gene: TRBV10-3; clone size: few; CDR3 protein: AISRLGSTEAF
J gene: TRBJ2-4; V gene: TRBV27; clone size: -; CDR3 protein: ASSKTGFKNIQY
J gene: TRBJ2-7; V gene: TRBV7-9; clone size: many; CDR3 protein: ASSLTASGSREQY
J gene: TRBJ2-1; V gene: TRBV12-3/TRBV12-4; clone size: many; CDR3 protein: ASSPASGRSTEQF
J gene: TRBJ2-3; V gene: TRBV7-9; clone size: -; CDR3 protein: ASRSTGASTDTQY
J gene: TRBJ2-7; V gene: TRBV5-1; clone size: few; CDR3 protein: ASSSGLAGVRGAYEQY
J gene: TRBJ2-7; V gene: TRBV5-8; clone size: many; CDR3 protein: ASSLGLPYEQY
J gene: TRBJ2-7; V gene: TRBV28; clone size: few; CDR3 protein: ASSSPGGSSYEQY
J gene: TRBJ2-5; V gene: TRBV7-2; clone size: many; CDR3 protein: ASSRMIGEKETQY
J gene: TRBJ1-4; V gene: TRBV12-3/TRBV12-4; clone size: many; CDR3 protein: ASSLGGGKLF
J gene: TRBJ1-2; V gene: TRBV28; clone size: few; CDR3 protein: ASSFLQGYT
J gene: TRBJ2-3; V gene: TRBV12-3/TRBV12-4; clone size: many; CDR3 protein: ASAPGDGGRDTQY
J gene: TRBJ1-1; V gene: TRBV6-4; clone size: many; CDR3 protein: ASSDLAELTEAF
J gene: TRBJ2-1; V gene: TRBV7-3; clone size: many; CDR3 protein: ASSSPRGGQGNEQF
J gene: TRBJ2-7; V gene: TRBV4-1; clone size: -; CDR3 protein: ASSHRGAGGPYEQY
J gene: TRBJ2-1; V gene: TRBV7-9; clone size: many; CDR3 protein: ASSSPGQGYDEQF
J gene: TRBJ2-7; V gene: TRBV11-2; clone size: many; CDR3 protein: ASSLGDGSSYEQY
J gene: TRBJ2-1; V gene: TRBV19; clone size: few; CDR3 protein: ASSLRTGGFYNEQF
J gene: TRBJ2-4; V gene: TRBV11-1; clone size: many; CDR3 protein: ASSQDRARNIQY
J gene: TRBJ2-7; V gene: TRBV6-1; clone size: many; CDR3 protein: ASSARDRGSYEQY
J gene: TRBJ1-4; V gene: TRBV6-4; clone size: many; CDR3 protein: ASSAPHLNEKLF
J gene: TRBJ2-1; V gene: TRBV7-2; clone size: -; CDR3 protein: ASSLQGAGRVPYNEQF
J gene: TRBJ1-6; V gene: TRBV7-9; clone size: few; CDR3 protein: ASSSDRGGSYNSPLH
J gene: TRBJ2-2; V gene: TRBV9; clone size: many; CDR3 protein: ASSVVRESTGELF
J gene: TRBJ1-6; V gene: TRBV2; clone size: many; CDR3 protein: ASSRRSYNSPLH
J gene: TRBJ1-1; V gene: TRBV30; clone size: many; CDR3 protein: AWSVQANTEAF
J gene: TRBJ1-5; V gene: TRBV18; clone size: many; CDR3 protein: ASSPGQGNQPQH
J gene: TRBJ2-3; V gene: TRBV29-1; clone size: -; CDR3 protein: SVEPSWNTDTQY
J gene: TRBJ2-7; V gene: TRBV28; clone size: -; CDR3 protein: ASNAPRGRFYEQY
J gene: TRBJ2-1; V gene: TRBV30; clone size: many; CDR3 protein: AWGTSGSSYNEQF
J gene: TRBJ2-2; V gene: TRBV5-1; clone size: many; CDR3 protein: ASSLGGAGELF
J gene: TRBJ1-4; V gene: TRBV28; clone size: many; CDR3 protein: ASSPEGQGATNEKLF
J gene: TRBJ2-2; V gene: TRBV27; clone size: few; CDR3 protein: ASQKWGTDTGELF
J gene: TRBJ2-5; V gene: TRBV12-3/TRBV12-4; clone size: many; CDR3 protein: ASSSRSGRDGTQY
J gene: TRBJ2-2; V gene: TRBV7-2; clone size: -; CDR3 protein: ASRGGGANTGELF
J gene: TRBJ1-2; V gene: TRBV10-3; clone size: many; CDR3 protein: ATRGQGANYGYT
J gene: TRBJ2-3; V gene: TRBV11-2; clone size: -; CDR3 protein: ASSHRGVWTSRSTDTQY
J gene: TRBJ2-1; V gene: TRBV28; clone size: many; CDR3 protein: ASSTPIGEQF